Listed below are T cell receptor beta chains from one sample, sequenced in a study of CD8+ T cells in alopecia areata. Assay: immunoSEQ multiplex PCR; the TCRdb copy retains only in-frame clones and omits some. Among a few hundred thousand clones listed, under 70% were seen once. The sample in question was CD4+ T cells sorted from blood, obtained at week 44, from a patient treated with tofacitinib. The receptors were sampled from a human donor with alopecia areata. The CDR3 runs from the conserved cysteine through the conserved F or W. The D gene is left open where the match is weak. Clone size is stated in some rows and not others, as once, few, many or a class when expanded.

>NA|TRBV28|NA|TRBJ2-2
CASSSRRGLWNTGELFF
TGTGCCAGCAGTTCCCGGAGGGGTTTATGGAACACCGGGGAGCTGTTTTTT
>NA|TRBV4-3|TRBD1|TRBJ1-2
CASSQDATSGQEHNYGYTF
TGCGCCAGCAGCCAAGATGCCACATCGGGACAGGAGCATAACTATGGCTACACCTTC
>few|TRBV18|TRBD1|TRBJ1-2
CASAERQGDGYTF
TGTGCCAGCGCGGAACGACAGGGAGATGGCTACACCTTC
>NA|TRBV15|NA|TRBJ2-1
CATSGLMPEQFF
TGTGCCACCAGTGGATTGATGCCTGAGCAGTTCTTC
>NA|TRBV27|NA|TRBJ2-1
CASSSRRPVVEQFF
TGTGCCAGCAGTTCTCGTCGGCCCGTGGTTGAGCAGTTCTTC
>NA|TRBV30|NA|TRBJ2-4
CAWSSGARNIQYF
TGTGCCTGGAGTTCGGGGGCGCGGAACATTCAGTACTTC
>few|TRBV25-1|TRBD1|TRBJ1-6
CASSVWDRDSPLHF
TGTGCCAGCAGTGTATGGGACAGAGATTCACCCCTCCACTTT
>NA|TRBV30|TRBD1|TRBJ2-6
CASDRESGANVLTF
TGTGCCTCAGACAGGGAGTCTGGGGCCAACGTCCTGACTTTC
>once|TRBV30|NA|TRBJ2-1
CAWDLGSTQFF
TGTGCCTGGGATCTGGGGAGTACGCAGTTCTTC
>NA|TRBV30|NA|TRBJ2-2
CAWRYQNTGELFF
TGTGCCTGGAGATACCAGAACACCGGGGAGCTGTTTTTT
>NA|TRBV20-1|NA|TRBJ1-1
CSARGEEAFF
TGCAGTGCTAGAGGGGAAGAAGCTTTCTTT
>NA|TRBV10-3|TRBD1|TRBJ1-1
CAISDRTGGFAEAFF
TGTGCCATCAGTGATAGGACAGGGGGCTTCGCTGAAGCTTTCTTT
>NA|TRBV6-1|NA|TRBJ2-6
CASSEQDAGANVLTF
TGTGCCAGCAGTGAACAGGATGCTGGGGCCAACGTCCTGACTTTC
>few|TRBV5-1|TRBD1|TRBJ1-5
CASSSGQPNQPQHF
TGCGCCAGCAGCTCGGGACAGCCAAATCAGCCCCAGCATTTT
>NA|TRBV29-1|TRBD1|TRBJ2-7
CSVSPGQKSYEQYF
TGCAGCGTTTCCCCGGGACAGAAGTCATACGAGCAGTACTTC
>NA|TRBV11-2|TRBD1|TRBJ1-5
CASSERQGRQPQHF
TGTGCCAGCAGCGAAAGACAGGGACGTCAGCCCCAGCATTTT
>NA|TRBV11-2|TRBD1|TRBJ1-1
CASSFTTGISTEAFF
TGTGCCAGCAGCTTTACGACAGGGATTAGCACTGAAGCTTTCTTT
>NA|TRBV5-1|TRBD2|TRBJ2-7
CASSSLMAGGTYEQYF
TGCGCCAGCAGCTCCCTAATGGCGGGGGGCACCTACGAGCAGTACTTC
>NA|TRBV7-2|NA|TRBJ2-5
CASSQGTSQETQYF
TGTGCCAGCAGCCAGGGGACTTCTCAAGAGACCCAGTACTTC
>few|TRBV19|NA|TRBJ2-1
CASSEGPYNEQFF
TGTGCCAGTAGTGAGGGACCCTACAATGAGCAGTTCTTC
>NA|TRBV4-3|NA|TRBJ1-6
CASSQGVMGAYGSPLHF
TGCGCCAGCAGCCAAGGGGTTATGGGGGCCTATGGTTCACCCCTCCACTTT
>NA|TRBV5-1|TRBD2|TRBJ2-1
CASSPTRGRADNEQFF
TGCGCCAGCAGCCCCACGCGGGGGAGGGCGGACAATGAGCAGTTCTTC
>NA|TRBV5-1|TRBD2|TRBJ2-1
CASSRGLEVSDEQFF
TGCGCCAGCAGCAGGGGACTAGAGGTTAGCGATGAGCAGTTCTTC
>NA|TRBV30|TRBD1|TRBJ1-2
CACKLKGAEYGYTF
TGTGCCTGCAAACTCAAGGGGGCCGAATATGGCTACACCTTC
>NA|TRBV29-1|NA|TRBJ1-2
CSVGDLQYGYTF
TGCAGCGTGGGGGACCTCCAGTACGGCTACACCTTC
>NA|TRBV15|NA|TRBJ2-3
CATSRDSDSTDTQYF
TGTGCCACCAGCAGAGATAGCGACAGCACAGATACGCAGTATTTT
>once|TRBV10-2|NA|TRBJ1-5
CASSEGTLGPNQPQHF
TGCGCCAGCAGTGAAGGGACGCTGGGCCCCAATCAGCCCCAGCATTTT
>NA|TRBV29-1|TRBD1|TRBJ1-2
CSVETGGTGYTF
TGCAGCGTGGAAACAGGGGGCACTGGCTACACCTTC
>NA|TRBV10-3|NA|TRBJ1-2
CAISEFRDNSGYTF
TGTGCCATCAGTGAGTTCAGGGATAATAGTGGCTACACCTTC
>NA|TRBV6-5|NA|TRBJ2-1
CASRSSYNEQFF
TGTGCCAGCCGGAGCTCCTACAATGAGCAGTTCTTC
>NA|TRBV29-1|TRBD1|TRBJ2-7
CSVKGTVSYEQYF
TGCAGCGTTAAAGGGACAGTCTCCTACGAGCAGTACTTC
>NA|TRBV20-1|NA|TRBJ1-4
CSVKGNEKLFF
TGCAGTGTAAAGGGTAATGAAAAACTGTTTTTT
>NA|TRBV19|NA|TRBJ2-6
CASSPSSGANVLTF
TGTGCCAGTAGTCCGAGCTCTGGGGCCAACGTCCTGACTTTC
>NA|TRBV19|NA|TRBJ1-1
CASSIESSAEAFF
TGTGCCAGTAGTATTGAAAGCAGCGCTGAAGCTTTCTTT
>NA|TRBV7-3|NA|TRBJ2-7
CASSPQQGYEQYF
TGTGCCAGCAGCCCGCAACAGGGCTACGAGCAGTACTTC
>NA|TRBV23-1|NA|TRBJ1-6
CASSPPVGETSYNSPLHF
TGCGCCAGCAGTCCCCCAGTAGGCGAGACCTCCTATAATTCACCCCTCCACTTT
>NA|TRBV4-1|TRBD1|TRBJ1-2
CASSPGGGGGYTF
TGCGCCAGCAGCCCTGGAGGGGGCGGAGGCTACACCTTC
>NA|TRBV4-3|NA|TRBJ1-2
CASSLRESLGYTF
TGCGCCAGCAGCCTCCGGGAGAGCCTGGGCTACACCTTC
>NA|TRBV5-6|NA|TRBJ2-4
CASSLTENIQYF
TGTGCCAGCAGCTTGACAGAAAACATTCAGTACTTC
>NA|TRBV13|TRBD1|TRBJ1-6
CASSRGTGFDSPLHF
TGTGCCAGCAGCCGGGGGACAGGGTTTGATTCACCCCTCCACTTT
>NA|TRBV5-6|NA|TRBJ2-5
CASSLGGLQRWETQYF
TGTGCCAGCAGCTTGGGTGGACTTCAAAGGTGGGAGACCCAGTACTTC